This TCR beta chain came from a study of cytomegalovirus exposure and HLA in healthy donors. Whole-study findings and limits: As was reported, the classifier diagnosed cytomegalovirus status with high specificity and sensitivity.

Profiled with immunoSEQ multiplex PCR; TCRdb holds only in-frame clones, not every one. The sample lists approximately 150,000 clones; roughly 86% were seen once. This CDR3 is 12 amino acids long. V lost 0 bases and J 5 bases, leaving 5 bases between the germline ends. CDR1 is SGHRS and CDR2 is YFSETQ in the germline V gene. A roughly 120-subject validation cohort, separate from the approximately 670-subject first cohort, supplied the donors. Concerning this clone itself: Its antigen is currently unknown.

Sequencing used PBMCs. The chain couples TRBV5-1 to TRBJ1-1, with D unclear. This sequence originates from a man younger than 30 in good health and CMV-seropositive. Written as DNA, the CDR3 is TGCGCCAGCAGCTTGGAGCGGACTGAAGCTTTCTTT. Translation gives CASSLERTEAFF.